A single sample is the source of the 5 T cell receptor beta chains below, sequenced in a study of cytotoxic CD8 clonotypes in ibrutinib-treated CLL. TCRdb keeps only in-frame clones here, not all; method: immunoSEQ multiplex PCR. The sample consists of 100,000 to 150,000 clones, roughly 88% of them appearing once. The sample was PBMCs, taken after 24 months of ibrutinib treatment. The receptors shown here come from a human donor with chronic lymphocytic leukemia.

The V call is TRBV19, the J call TRBJ1-1; TRBD1 is a possible D gene (6 bases). Germline CDR1 and CDR2: LNHDA and SQIVND (reference sequence). Trimming cost V 3 bases and J 1 base, with 9 bases left between them. The CDR3 contains 14 residues. In nucleotides, the CDR3 is TGTGCCAGTAGTATTGCCAGGGGGAACACTGAAGCTTTCTTT. Amino acids: CASSIARGNTEAFF.

The V call is TRBV9, the J call TRBJ2-7; 9 bases are shared with TRBD1. Trimming cost V 4 bases and J 4 bases; bases outside gene matches: 3. Germline V gives CDR1 SGDLS, CDR2 YYNGEE. There are 13 residues in the CDR3. CDR3 sequence: CASSSDRGYEQYF. CDR3 in DNA: TGTGCCAGCAGCTCCGACAGGGGGTACGAGCAGTACTTC.

J is TRBJ2-1 and V is TRBV7-2; 10 bases match TRBD2. V shed 1 base, J shed 7 bases, and the junction held 10 bases outside the gene matches. Germline V gene data show CDR1 as SGHTA and CDR2 as FQGNSA. The CDR3 loop spans 17 amino acids. The CDR3 bases are TGTGCCAGCAGCTTAGAGCGGGGGGGCTTTTATGGAAATGAGCAGTTCTTC. This gives the protein CASSLERGGFYGNEQFF.

The CDR3 sequence is CASSAPPGHPYSNQPQHF. The CDR3 DNA reads TGTGCCAGCAGTGCCCCCCCGGGACACCCTTATAGCAATCAGCCCCAGCATTTT. V is TRBV28 and J is TRBJ1-5; D may be TRBD1 (6 bases). Per the germline V gene, CDR1 is MDHEN and CDR2 is SYDVKM. The ends were cut back, 5 bases at V and 0 bases at J, with 20 bases in the middle. The CDR3 runs 18 residues.

This chain links TRBV2 with TRBJ2-1; no clear D gene. This CDR3 comprises 11 residues. Germline lookup yields CDR1 SNHLY and CDR2 FYNNEI. This chain's CDR3 is CGTRSYNEQFF. The DNA of the CDR3 is TGTGGGACCCGCTCCTACAATGAGCAGTTCTTC.